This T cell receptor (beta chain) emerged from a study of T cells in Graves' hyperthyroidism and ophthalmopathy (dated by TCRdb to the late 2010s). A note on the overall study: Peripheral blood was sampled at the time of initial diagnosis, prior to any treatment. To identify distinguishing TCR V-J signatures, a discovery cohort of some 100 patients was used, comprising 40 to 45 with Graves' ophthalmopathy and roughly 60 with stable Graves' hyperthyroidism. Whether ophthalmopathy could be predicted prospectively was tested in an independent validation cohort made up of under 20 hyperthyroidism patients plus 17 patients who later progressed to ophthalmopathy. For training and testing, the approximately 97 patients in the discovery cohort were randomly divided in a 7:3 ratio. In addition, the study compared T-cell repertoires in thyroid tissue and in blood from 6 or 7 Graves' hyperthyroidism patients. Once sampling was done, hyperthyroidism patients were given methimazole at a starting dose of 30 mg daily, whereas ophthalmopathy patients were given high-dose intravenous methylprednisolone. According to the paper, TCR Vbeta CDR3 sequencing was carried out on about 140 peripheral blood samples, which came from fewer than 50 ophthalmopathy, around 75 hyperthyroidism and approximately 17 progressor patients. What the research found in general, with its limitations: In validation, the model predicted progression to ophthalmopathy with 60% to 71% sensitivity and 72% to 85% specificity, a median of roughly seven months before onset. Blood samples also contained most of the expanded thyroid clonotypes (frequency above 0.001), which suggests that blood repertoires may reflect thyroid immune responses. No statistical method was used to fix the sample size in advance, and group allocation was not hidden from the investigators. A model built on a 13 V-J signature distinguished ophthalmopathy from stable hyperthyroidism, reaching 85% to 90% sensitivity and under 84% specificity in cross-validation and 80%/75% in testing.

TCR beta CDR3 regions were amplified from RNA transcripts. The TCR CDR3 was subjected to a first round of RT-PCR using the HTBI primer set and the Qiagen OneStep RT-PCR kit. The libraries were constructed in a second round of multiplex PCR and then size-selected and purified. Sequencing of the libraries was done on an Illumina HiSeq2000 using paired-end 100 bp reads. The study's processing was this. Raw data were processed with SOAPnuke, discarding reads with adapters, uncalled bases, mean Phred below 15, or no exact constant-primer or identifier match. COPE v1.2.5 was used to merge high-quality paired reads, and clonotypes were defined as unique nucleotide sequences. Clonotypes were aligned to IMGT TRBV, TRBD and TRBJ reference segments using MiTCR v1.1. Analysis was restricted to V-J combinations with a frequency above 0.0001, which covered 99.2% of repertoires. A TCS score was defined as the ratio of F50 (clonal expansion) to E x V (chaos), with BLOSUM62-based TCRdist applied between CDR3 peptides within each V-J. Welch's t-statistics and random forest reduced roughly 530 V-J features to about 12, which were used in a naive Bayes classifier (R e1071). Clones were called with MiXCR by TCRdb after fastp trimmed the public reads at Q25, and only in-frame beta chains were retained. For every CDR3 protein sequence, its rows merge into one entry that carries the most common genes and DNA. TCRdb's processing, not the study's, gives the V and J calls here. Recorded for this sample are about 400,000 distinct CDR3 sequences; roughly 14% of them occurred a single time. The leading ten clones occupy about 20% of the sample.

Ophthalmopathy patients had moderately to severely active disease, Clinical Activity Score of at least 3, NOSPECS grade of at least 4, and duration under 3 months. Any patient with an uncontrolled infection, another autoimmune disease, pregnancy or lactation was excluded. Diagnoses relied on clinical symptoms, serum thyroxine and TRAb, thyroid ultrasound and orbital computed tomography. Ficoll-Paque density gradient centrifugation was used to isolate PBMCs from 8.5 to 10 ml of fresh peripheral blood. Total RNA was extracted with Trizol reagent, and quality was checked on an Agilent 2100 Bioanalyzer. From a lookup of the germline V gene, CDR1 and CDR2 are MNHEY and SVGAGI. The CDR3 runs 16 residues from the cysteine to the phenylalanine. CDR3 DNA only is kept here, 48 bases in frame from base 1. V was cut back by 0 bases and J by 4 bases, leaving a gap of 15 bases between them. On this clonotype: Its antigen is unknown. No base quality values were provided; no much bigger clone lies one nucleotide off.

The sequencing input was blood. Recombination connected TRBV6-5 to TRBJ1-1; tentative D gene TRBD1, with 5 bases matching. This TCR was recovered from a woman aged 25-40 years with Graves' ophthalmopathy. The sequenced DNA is TGTGCCAGCAGTTACTCGAGCCAGGGTATTTTCACTGAAGCTTTCTTT. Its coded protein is CASSYSSQGIFTEAFF.